Each of the 24 T cell receptor beta chains below was sequenced from the same sample in a study of control samples from healthy donors and cancer patients. Produced via immunoSEQ multiplex PCR; TCRdb's table is partial and in-frame only. The sample lists under 200,000 clones, roughly 94% occurring once. Sequencing used blood. Receptors were obtained from a woman in her thirties or forties in good health.

The chain carries TRBV6-6 and TRBJ2-2; D uncertain. Germline V gene lookup returns CDR1 MNHNY and CDR2 SVGAGI (reference sequence). This CDR3 has 14 residues. V shed 6 bases and J shed 1 base, with 9 bases lying between them. CDR3 bases: TGTGCCAGCAGCCTACAGAGGAACACCGGGGAGCTGTTTTTT. The encoded protein is CASSLQRNTGELFF.

This rearrangement joins TRBV11-2 to TRBJ1-6, with unresolved D. The CDR3 loop spans 15 amino acids. V lost 1 base and J 2 bases, leaving 6 bases between the germline ends. CDR1 is SGHAT, CDR2 FQNNGV, per germline. The CDR3 bases are TGTGCCAGCAGCTTAGTCAGGACCTATAATTCACCCCTCCACTTT. It is translated as CASSLVRTYNSPLHF.

The chain combines TRBV7-8 with TRBJ1-6, with TRBD1 as a possible D gene (5 bases). Germline V lookup: CDR1 SGHVS, CDR2 FQNEAQ. The CDR3 is 17 residues long. Trimming left V 4 bases short and J 6 bases short, with 19 bases between. CDR3 protein: CASSYQPTGVANSPLHF. CDR3 nucleotides: TGTGCCAGCAGCTACCAACCCACAGGCGTCGCTAATTCACCCCTCCACTTT. The full variable domain, its missing parts supplied by reference TRBV7-8 and TRBJ1-6, is GAGVSQSPRYKVAKRGQDVALRCDPISGHVSLFWYQQALGQGPEFLTYFQNEAQLDKSGLPSDRFFAERPEGSVSTLKIQRTQQEDSAVYLCASSYQPTGVANSPLHFGNGTRLTVT.

This sequence joins TRBV30 and TRBJ1-4; 7 positions match TRBD1. CDR1 is GTSNPN and CDR2 is SVGIG in the germline V gene (reference sequence). The CDR3 totals 13 residues. The V and J ends lost 7 bases and 10 bases, in that order; junction bases with no gene match: 12. CDR3 coding DNA: TGTGCCTCTCACAGGGGAGGAGTAGGAAAACTGTTTTTT. Its translation: CASHRGGVGKLFF.

The chain joins TRBV19 to TRBJ1-5; no clear D. Trimming pared 4 bases from V and 8 bases from J, leaving 12 bases between. Germline-derived CDR1 and CDR2 are LNHDA and SQIVND (reference sequence). This CDR3 region has 13 residues. Written as DNA, the CDR3 is TGTGCCAGTAGTACCATCACTGGGGAGCCCCAGCATTTT. Its protein is CASSTITGEPQHF. Full variable domain (remainder filled in from reference TRBV19 and TRBJ1-5): DGGITQSPKYLFRKEGQNVTLSCEQNLNHDAMYWYRQDPGQGLRLIYYSQIVNDFQKGDIAEGYSVSREKKESFPLTVTSAQKNPTAFYLCASSTITGEPQHFGDGTRLSIL.

This chain uses TRBV5-4 with TRBJ1-6, with D possibly TRBD1 on 5 matching bases. V lost 0 bases and J lost 0, with 10 bases in between. This CDR3 region has 17 residues. Germline lookup yields CDR1 SGHNT and CDR2 YYREEE (reference sequence). This chain's CDR3 is CASSLDRQGSYNSPLHF. The CDR3 coding sequence is TGTGCCAGCAGCTTGGACCGGCAGGGCTCCTATAATTCACCCCTCCACTTT.

The V and J genes are TRBV6-2 or TRBV6-3 and TRBJ1-1; D not resolved. CDR1 is MNHEY, CDR2 SVGEGT, per germline. The CDR3 contains 15 residues. Trimming shortened V by 0 bases and J by 1 base, and 9 bases separated the two germline ends. The CDR3: CASSYSGSRNTEAFF. As DNA, the CDR3 is TGTGCCAGCAGTTACTCTGGAAGTCGGAACACTGAAGCTTTCTTT.

The rearrangement uses TRBV4-3 and TRBJ2-5, with D possibly being TRBD1 or TRBD2 (6 bases each). Germline assignment: CDR1 LGHNA and CDR2 YSLEER. CDR3 size: 18 residues. Trimming took 1 base from V and 4 from J, leaving 22 bases between them. The CDR3, as DNA: TGCGCCAGCAGCCAAGGTCTTAGCGGAGGGGGGTACGGAGAGACCCAGTACTTC. Its protein product is CASSQGLSGGGYGETQYF.

The chain links TRBV6-5 to TRBJ1-2; tentatively, D is TRBD1 (5 bases). Between the trimmed V and J ends, which lost 2 bases and 8 bases, there was a span of 9 bases. CDR1 is MNHEY, CDR2 SVGAGI, per germline. The CDR3 consists of 12 residues. CDR3 DNA sequence: TGTGCCAGCAGTTACGGGGGGAGCGGCTACACCTTC. Amino acids: CASSYGGSGYTF.

The genes are TRBV5-4 and TRBJ1-4; the D gene is possibly TRBD1 (6 bases). The CDR3 consists of 16 residues. CDR1 is SGHNT and CDR2 is YYREEE in the germline V gene (reference sequence). Trimming stripped 0 bases from V and 6 bases from J, with 15 bases between. CDR3 nucleotides: TGTGCCAGCAGCTTGGCCGGGTGGGCAGGGGATGAAAAACTGTTTTTT. This gives the protein CASSLAGWAGDEKLFF.

J is TRBJ1-2 and V is TRBV6-5; 10 bases agree with TRBD1. Losses at the gene ends were 6 bases for V and 6 bases for J; bases not matched to a gene: 10. CDR3 length: 15 amino acids. Germline assignment: CDR1 MNHEY and CDR2 SVGAGI. In nucleotides, the CDR3 is TGTGCCAGCAGGCTCAGGACAGGGGGTATCGATGGCTACACCTTC. It specifies CASRLRTGGIDGYTF.

CDR3 region: CASSELNSKETQYF. The CDR3 bases are TGTGCCAGCAGTGAATTGAATAGCAAGGAGACCCAGTACTTC. The chain is built from TRBV25-1 and TRBJ2-5, with D hard to call. The CDR3 has 14 amino acids. Germline V gene lookup returns CDR1 MGHDK and CDR2 SYGVNS. The V gene lost 1 base and the J gene lost 5 bases, with 11 bases spanning the gap.

The chain is built from TRBV29-1 and TRBJ2-2; 8 bases fit TRBD1. The CDR3 is 13 amino acids. CDR1 is SQVTM and CDR2 is ANQGSEA in the germline V gene. J gave up 6 bases and V 7 bases, and 7 bases lay outside the gene matches. DNA of the CDR3: TGCAGCGCAGGGACAGGCGGGCCCGGGGAGCTGTTTTTT. Translation: CSAGTGGPGELFF.

The chain links TRBV6-5 to TRBJ2-3; D is unresolved. The V and J ends lost 0 bases and 4 bases respectively, with 8 bases between them. CDR3 length equals 14 residues. The V gene's germline CDR1 is MNHEY and CDR2 SVGAGI. CDR3 region: CASSYSLGPDTQYF. CDR3 in DNA: TGTGCCAGCAGTTACTCTCTAGGCCCAGATACGCAGTATTTT.

The chain joins TRBV9 to TRBJ2-2, with D possibly TRBD2 on 5 matching bases. This CDR3 region has 15 residues. Germline V lookup: CDR1 SGDLS, CDR2 YYNGEE. The ends were cut back, 0 bases at V and 3 bases at J, with 9 bases in the middle. CDR3 amino acids: CASSVAGRDTGELFF. Here the CDR3 DNA reads TGTGCCAGCAGCGTAGCGGGAAGGGACACCGGGGAGCTGTTTTTT.

The J gene is TRBJ2-7, the V gene TRBV27; D remains unclear. The ends were cut back, 3 bases at V and 3 bases at J, with 12 bases in the middle. CDR3 length equals 14 residues. Germline CDR1 is MNHEY and CDR2 is SMNVEV (reference sequence). The CDR3 bases are TGTGCCAGCAGTTTCCTGGACGGCCTCTACGAGCAGTACTTC. Encoded protein: CASSFLDGLYEQYF.

The J gene is TRBJ2-5, the V gene TRBV5-1; possible D gene TRBD2, 6 bases. Trimming pared 5 bases from V and 7 bases from J, leaving 12 bases between. The CDR3 has 12 residues. Per the germline V gene, CDR1 is SGHRS and CDR2 is YFSETQ. DNA of the CDR3: TGCGCCAGCAGTCCGGGGGAAGGGACCCAGTACTTC. Protein product: CASSPGEGTQYF.

V is TRBV3-1 (or the pseudogene TRBV3-2) and J is TRBJ1-5; D is uncertain. The CDR3 is 11 amino acids. V gave up 4 bases and J gave up 5 bases, with 3 bases separating them. The V gene's germline CDR1 is LGHDT and CDR2 YNNKEL (reference sequence). CDR3 residues: CASSPDQPQHF. The CDR3 coding sequence is TGTGCCAGCAGCCCGGATCAGCCCCAGCATTTT.

This clone appeared once. This chain uses TRBV10-1 with TRBJ2-3; 8 bases match TRBD2. Germline trimming cut 5 bases from V and 3 bases from J; bases unmatched to any gene: 7. Germline V gene sequence: CDR1 WNHNN, CDR2 SYGVQD (reference sequence). The CDR3 spans 15 residues. CDR3 in amino acids: CASSRGAGGTDTQYF. The CDR3 DNA sequence: TGCGCCAGCAGTCGGGGGGCGGGGGGTACAGATACGCAGTATTTT.

This clone has only one observation. This chain links TRBV7-2 with TRBJ2-5; D is possibly TRBD2 (5 bases). The CDR3 contains 13 residues. CDR1 is SGHTA, CDR2 FQGNSA, per germline. V was shortened by 0 bases and J by 5 bases, with 7 bases between the two germline ends. CDR3 sequence (DNA): TGTGCCAGCAGCTTAGCTAGCGTGGAGACCCAGTACTTC. Its translation: CASSLASVETQYF.

The chain joins TRBV6-5 to TRBJ2-5, with D possibly matching TRBD1 (6 bases). This CDR3 spans 15 amino acids. Per the germline V gene, CDR1 is MNHEY and CDR2 is SVGAGI. The V end lost 6 bases, the J end lost 1 base, and 15 bases lay between the germline ends. The CDR3 coding sequence is TGTGCCAGCAGAACACAGGGCAGGGGCCAAGAGACCCAGTACTTC. It yields the protein CASRTQGRGQETQYF.

The chain couples TRBV30 to TRBJ2-2; 9 bases match TRBD1. This CDR3 has 15 residues. Germline trimming cut 0 bases from V and 6 bases from J; bases unmatched to any gene: 5. The V gene's germline CDR1 is GTSNPN and CDR2 SVGIG (reference sequence). CDR3 residues: CAWSVDRGLSGELFF. Here the CDR3 DNA reads TGTGCCTGGAGTGTGGACAGGGGTTTATCCGGGGAGCTGTTTTTT. Drawing the rest from reference TRBV30 and TRBJ2-2, the complete variable domain is SQTIHQWPATLVQPVGSPLSLECTVEGTSNPNLYWYRQAAGRGLQLLFYSVGIGQISSEVPQNLSASRPQDRQFILSSKKLLLSDSGFYLCAWSVDRGLSGELFFGEGSRLTVL.

This clone was observed a single time. The V and J genes are TRBV7-2 and TRBJ1-1; D is perhaps TRBD1 (6 bases). V was clipped by 5 bases and J by 5 bases, with 9 bases between them. The CDR3 has 12 residues. Germline CDR1 reads SGHTA; CDR2 reads FQGNSA. CDR3 nucleotide sequence: TGTGCCAGCAGCCAACAGGGAACTGAAGCTTTCTTT. This encodes CASSQQGTEAFF.

V is TRBV7-2 and J is TRBJ2-1; D is undetermined. The CDR3 is 15 amino acids. The germline V gene has CDR1 SGHTA and CDR2 FQGNSA. V was shortened by 5 bases and J by 0 bases, with 11 bases between the two germline ends. The CDR3 coding sequence is TGTGCCAGCAGCCTAGATAGGCTCTCCTACAATGAGCAGTTCTTC. It yields the protein CASSLDRLSYNEQFF.